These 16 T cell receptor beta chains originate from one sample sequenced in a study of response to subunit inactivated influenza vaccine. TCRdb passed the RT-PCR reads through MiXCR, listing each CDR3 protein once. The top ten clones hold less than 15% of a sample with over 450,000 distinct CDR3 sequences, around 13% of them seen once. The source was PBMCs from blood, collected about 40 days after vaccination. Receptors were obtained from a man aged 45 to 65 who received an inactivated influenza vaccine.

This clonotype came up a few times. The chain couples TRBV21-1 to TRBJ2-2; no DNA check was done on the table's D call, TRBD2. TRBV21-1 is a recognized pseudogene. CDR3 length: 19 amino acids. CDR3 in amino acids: CASSKVLAGVIPNTGELFF. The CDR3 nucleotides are TGTGCCAGCAGCAAAGTACTAGCGGGAGTAATCCCCAACACCGGGGAGCTGTTTTTT.

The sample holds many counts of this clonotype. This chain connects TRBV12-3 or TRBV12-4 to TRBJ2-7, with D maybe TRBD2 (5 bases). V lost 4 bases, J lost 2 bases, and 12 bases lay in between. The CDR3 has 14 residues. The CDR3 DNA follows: TGTGCCAGCAGTTACGAGGGAACGACCTACGAGCAGTACTTC. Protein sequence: CASSYEGTTYEQYF.

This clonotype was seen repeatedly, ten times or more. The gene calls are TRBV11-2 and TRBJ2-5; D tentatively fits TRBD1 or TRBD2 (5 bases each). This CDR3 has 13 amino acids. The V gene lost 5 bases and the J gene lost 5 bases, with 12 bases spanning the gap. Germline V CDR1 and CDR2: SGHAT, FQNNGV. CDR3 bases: TGTGCCAGCAGCAAGGAGTGGGGGGAGACCCAGTACTTC. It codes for CASSKEWGETQYF.

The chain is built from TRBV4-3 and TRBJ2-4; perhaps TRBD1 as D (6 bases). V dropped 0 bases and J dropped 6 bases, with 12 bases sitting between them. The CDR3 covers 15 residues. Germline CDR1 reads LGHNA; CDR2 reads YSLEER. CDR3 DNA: TGCGCCAGCAGCCAAGATGTTTCCAGGGGAAACATTCAGTACTTC. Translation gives CASSQDVSRGNIQYF.

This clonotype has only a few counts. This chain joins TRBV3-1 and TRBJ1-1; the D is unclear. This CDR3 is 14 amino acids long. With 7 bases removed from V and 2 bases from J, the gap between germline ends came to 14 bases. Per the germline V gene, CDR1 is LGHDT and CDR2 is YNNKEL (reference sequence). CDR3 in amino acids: CASTSGGFNTEAFF. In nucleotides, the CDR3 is TGTGCCAGCACAAGTGGAGGATTCAACACTGAAGCTTTCTTT.

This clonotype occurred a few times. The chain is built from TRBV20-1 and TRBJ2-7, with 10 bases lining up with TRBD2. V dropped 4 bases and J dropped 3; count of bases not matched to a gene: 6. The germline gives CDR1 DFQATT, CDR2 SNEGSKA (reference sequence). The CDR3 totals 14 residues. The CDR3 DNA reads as TGCAGTGCTACAAGCGGGAGGGCCCTCTACGAGCAGTACTTC. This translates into CSATSGRALYEQYF.

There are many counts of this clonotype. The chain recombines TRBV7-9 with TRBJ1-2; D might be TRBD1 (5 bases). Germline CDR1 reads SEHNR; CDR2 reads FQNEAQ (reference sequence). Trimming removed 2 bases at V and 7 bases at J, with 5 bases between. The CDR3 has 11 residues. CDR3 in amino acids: CASSLQGGYTF. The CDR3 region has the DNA TGTGCCAGCAGCTTACAGGGTGGCTACACCTTC. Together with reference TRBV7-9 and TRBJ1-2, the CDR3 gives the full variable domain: DTGVSQNPRHKITKRGQNVTFRCDPISEHNRLYWYRQTLGQGPEFLTYFQNEAQLEKSRLLSDRFSAERPKGSFSTLEIQRTEQGDSAMYLCASSLQGGYTFGSGTRLTVV.

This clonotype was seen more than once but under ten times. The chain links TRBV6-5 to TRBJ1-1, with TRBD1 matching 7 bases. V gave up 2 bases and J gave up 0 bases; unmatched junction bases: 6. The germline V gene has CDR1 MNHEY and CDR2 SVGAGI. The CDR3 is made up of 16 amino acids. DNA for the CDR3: TGTGCCAGCAGTTACACGAAAGGACAGGTGAACACTGAAGCTTTCTTT. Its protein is CASSYTKGQVNTEAFF.

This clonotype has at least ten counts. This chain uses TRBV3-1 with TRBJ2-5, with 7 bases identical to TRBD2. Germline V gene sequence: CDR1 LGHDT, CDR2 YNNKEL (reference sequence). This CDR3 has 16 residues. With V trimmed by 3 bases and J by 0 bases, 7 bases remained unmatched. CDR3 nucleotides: TGTGCCAGCAGCCAGGTACTAGCGAGGTACCAAGAGACCCAGTACTTC. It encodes CASSQVLARYQETQYF.

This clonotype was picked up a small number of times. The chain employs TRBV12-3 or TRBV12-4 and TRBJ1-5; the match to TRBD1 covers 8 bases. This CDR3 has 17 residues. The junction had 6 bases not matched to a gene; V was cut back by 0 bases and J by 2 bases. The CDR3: CASSLADRASGNQPQHF. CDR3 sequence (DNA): TGTGCCAGCAGTTTAGCGGACAGGGCTTCGGGCAATCAGCCCCAGCATTTT.

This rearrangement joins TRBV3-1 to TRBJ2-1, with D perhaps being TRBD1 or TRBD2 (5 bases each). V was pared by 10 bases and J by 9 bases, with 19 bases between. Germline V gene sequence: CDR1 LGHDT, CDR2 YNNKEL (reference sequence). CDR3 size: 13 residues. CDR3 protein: CATRPGRTAEQFF. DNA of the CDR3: TGTGCCACCCGACCGGGACGGACCGCTGAGCAGTTCTTC.

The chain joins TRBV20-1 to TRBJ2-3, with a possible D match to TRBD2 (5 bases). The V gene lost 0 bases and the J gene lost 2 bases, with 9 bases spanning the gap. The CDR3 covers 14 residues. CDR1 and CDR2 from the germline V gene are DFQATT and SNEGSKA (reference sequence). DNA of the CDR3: TGCAGTGCTAGAGATCCGGGGATCACAGATACGCAGTATTTT. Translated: CSARDPGITDTQYF.

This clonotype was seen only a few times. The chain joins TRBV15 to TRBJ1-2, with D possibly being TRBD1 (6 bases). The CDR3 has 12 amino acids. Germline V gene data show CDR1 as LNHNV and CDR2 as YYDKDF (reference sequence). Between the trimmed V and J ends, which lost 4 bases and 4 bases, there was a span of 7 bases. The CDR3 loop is CATSTDSYGYTF. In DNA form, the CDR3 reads TGTGCCACCAGCACGGACAGCTATGGCTACACCTTC.

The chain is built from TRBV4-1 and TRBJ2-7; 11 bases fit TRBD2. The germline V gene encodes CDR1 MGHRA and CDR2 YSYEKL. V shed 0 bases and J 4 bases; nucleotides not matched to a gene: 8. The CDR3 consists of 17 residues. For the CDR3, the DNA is TGCGCCAGCAGCCAAGATCTACTTTCTAGCGGGGGGTACGAGCAGTACTTC. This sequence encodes CASSQDLLSSGGYEQYF.

The CDR3 DNA reads TGCGCCAGCAGCTCCGGACCTACATACACAGATACGCAGTATTTT. Translation: CASSSGPTYTDTQYF. The V gene is TRBV5-1, the J gene TRBJ2-3, with D unclear. V lost 3 bases, J lost 2 bases, and 13 bases lay in between. CDR1 and CDR2 (germline): SGHRS, YFSETQ. The CDR3 length is 15 residues.

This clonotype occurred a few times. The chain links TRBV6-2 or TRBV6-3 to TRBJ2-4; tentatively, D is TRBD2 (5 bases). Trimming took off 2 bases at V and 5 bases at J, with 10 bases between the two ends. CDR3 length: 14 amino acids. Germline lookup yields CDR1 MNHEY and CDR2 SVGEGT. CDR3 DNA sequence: TGTGCCAGCAGTTACAGCGGACGGGAAAACATTCAGTACTTC. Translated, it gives CASSYSGRENIQYF.